These 8 T cell receptor beta chains originate from one sample sequenced in a study of cytotoxic CD8 clonotypes in ibrutinib-treated CLL. The repertoire was sequenced with immunoSEQ multiplex PCR; TCRdb's copy has only in-frame clones and lacks some. The sample holds about 140,000 clones, 75% to 95% seen once. This material consisted of PBMCs, taken after 12 months of ibrutinib treatment. These receptors originate from a human donor with chronic lymphocytic leukemia.

The V gene is TRBV19, the J gene TRBJ2-5; possibly TRBD1 or TRBD2 for D (6 bases each). There are 13 residues in the CDR3. Germline V gene lookup returns CDR1 LNHDA and CDR2 SQIVND (reference sequence). The germline V and J ends were trimmed by 5 bases and 7 bases, with 14 bases remaining between them. The CDR3, as DNA: TGTGCCAGTAGTCCAAGGACAGCGGGGACCCAGTACTTC. Its protein is CASSPRTAGTQYF.

This clone was detected only once. The chain links TRBV14 to TRBJ2-7; the D gene is possibly TRBD1 (5 bases). Germline loops: CDR1 SGHDN, CDR2 FVKESK. The CDR3 is 13 residues long. Trimming cost V 4 bases and J 1 base, with 8 bases left between them. The CDR3 DNA reads as TGTGCCAGCAGCCTAAGACAGTCCTACGAGCAGTACTTC. This gives the protein CASSLRQSYEQYF.

This chain uses TRBV27 with TRBJ2-7, with TRBD2 as a possible D gene (6 bases). Trimming removed 5 bases at V and 6 bases at J, with 20 bases between. The length of the CDR3 is 15 residues. Per the germline V gene, CDR1 is MNHEY and CDR2 is SMNVEV (reference sequence). Here the CDR3 DNA reads TGTGCCAGCAGTCCCACAACCGGGGGACCGCGCGAGCAGTACTTC. It specifies CASSPTTGGPREQYF.

The chain links TRBV10-3 to TRBJ1-5; the D is unclear. CDR1 is ENHRY, CDR2 SYGVKD, per germline. The V and J ends lost 2 bases and 5 bases respectively, with 16 bases between them. The CDR3 has 16 amino acids. The chain's CDR3 is CAISEMPRSGDQPQHF. CDR3 DNA: TGTGCCATCAGTGAGATGCCACGTAGCGGGGATCAGCCCCAGCATTTT.

This sequence joins TRBV4-2 and TRBJ2-1, with 10 bases fitting TRBD2. This CDR3 contains 15 residues. Germline V lookup: CDR1 LGHNA, CDR2 YNFKEQ. The trim removed 4 bases at V and 10 bases at J, leaving 10 bases unmatched. The DNA of the CDR3 is TGTGCCAGCAGCCTCGCCTCTAGCGGGAGCTGGGAGCAGTTCTTC. Encoded protein: CASSLASSGSWEQFF.

The genes are TRBV5-1 and TRBJ2-2, with D possibly called TRBD1 or TRBD2 (5 bases each). V dropped 2 bases and J dropped 1 base, with 9 bases sitting between them. CDR3 size: 15 residues. In germline, CDR1 is SGHRS, CDR2 YFSETQ. Written as DNA, the CDR3 is TGCGCCAGCAGCTTAAGGGACGGGAACACCGGGGAGCTGTTTTTT. Residues: CASSLRDGNTGELFF.

The chain uses TRBV28 and TRBJ2-7; D unresolved. Germline CDR1 is MDHEN and CDR2 is SYDVKM. The V and J ends lost 1 base and 0 bases respectively, with 10 bases between them. CDR3 length: 15 residues. The CDR3 coding sequence is TGTGCCAGCAGTTTATCTGGTCGTATCTCCTACGAGCAGTACTTC. This encodes CASSLSGRISYEQYF.

This chain connects TRBV15 to TRBJ1-1; the D gene is possibly TRBD1 (5 bases). Germline V gives CDR1 LNHNV, CDR2 YYDKDF (reference sequence). V was trimmed by 4 bases and J by 3 bases, leaving 9 bases between them. The CDR3 length is 13 residues. CDR3 in DNA: TGTGCCACCAGCACCCTAGGGGACACTGAAGCTTTCTTT. Its translation is CATSTLGDTEAFF. Drawing the rest from reference TRBV15 and TRBJ1-1, the complete variable domain is DAMVIQNPRYQVTQFGKPVTLSCSQTLNHNVMYWYQQKSSQAPKLLFHYYDKDFNNEADTPDNFQSRRPNTSFCFLDIRSPGLGDTAMYLCATSTLGDTEAFFGQGTRLTVV.